What follows are 15 T cell receptor beta chains derived from one specimen sequenced in a study of Graves' ophthalmopathy and Graves' hyperthyroidism. Amplification targeted the TCR beta CDR3 regions, with RNA transcripts as the source material. After a first-round RT-PCR with HTBI primers, a second-round multiplex PCR was run. TCRdb re-called the multiplex PCR reads with MiXCR, one entry per CDR3 protein. The sample lists 450,000 to 600,000 distinct CDR3 sequences; approximately 37% were seen once. The sequenced material came from peripheral blood or thyroid tissue (not recorded which). The receptors were gathered from an adult man with Graves' hyperthyroidism.

The CDR3 nucleotides read TGTGCCAGCAGCTTAGTCCTTTACAATGAGCAGTACTTC. Its protein product is CASSLVLYNEQYF. V gene TRBV7-2 combines with J gene TRBJ2-7; D is uncertain. CDR1 SGHTA and CDR2 FQGNSA come from the germline V gene. The CDR3 is 13 residues long. Trimming stripped 1 base from V and 7 bases from J, with 11 bases between.

This clonotype was observed many times. V usage is TRBV20-1 and J usage is TRBJ2-5, with 12 bases fitting TRBD2. The CDR3 totals 16 residues. Germline V gene lookup returns CDR1 DFQATT and CDR2 SNEGSKA (reference sequence). V gave up 3 bases and J gave up 5 bases; unmatched junction bases: 10. The chain's CDR3 is CSASLLAGGQGETQYF. CDR3 nucleotides: TGCAGTGCTAGCCTTCTAGCGGGAGGGCAGGGGGAGACCCAGTACTTC.

The chain uses TRBV14 and TRBJ2-3, with unresolved D. The CDR3 has 14 residues. Trimming shortened V by 6 bases and J by 0 bases, and 10 bases separated the two germline ends. In germline, CDR1 is SGHDN, CDR2 FVKESK. DNA for the CDR3: TGTGCCAGCAGTCATTCGGCGAGCACAGATACGCAGTATTTT. Translation: CASSHSASTDTQYF. Complete variable domain (other parts from reference TRBV14 and TRBJ2-3): EAGVTQFPSHSVIEKGQTVTLRCDPISGHDNLYWYRRVMGKEIKFLLHFVKESKQDESGMPNNRFLAERTGGTYSTLKVQPAELEDSGVYFCASSHSASTDTQYFGPGTRLTVL.

This clonotype was seen many times. Here the CDR3 reads CASSQAWSSGETQYF. The CDR3 nucleotides are TGTGCCAGCAGCCAAGCTTGGTCCTCAGGGGAGACCCAGTACTTC. The chain combines TRBV4-2 with TRBJ2-5, with D perhaps TRBD1 (5 bases). The V end was cut by 1 base, the J end by 5 bases, with 14 bases between. Germline assignment: CDR1 LGHNA and CDR2 YNFKEQ. The CDR3 is 15 amino acids.

This clonotype was observed many times. The chain joins TRBV7-9 to TRBJ1-1; 8 nucleotides agree with TRBD1. Trimming took 5 bases from V and 4 from J; bases not matched to a gene: 9. This CDR3 has 15 amino acids. CDR1 is SEHNR, CDR2 FQNEAQ, per germline (reference sequence). In nucleotides, the CDR3 is TGTGCCAGCAGCCGGGGCACCACAGGGGGCACTGAAGCTTTCTTT. It yields the protein CASSRGTTGGTEAFF.

This clonotype showed up many times. This CDR3 is CASSYVRSGDSPLHF. CDR3 nucleotide sequence: TGTGCCAGCAGTTACGTCAGGTCGGGGGATTCACCCCTCCACTTT. The chain has TRBV6-5 and TRBJ1-6; the D gene is possibly TRBD1 (5 bases). This CDR3 comprises 15 residues. V was pared by 2 bases and J by 8 bases, with 13 bases between. The germline CDR1 and CDR2 sequences are MNHEY and SVGAGI.

J is TRBJ1-4 and V is TRBV7-2; D uncertain. V was shortened by 6 bases and J by 5 bases, with 16 bases between the two germline ends. Germline V CDR1 and CDR2: SGHTA, FQGNSA. The CDR3 sequence is 15 residues long. CDR3 coding DNA: TGTGCCAGCAGTTTCGGTGTGGGTATGAATGAAAAACTGTTTTTT. Translated, it gives CASSFGVGMNEKLFF.

Turning to this clonotype: This sequence may be a read error, since a much larger clone differs from it by one base. The rearrangement links TRBV7-9 to TRBJ1-5; 7 bases fit TRBD1. Trimming took 6 bases from V and 2 from J; bases not matched to a gene: 4. This CDR3 comprises 14 residues. CDR1 is SEHNR and CDR2 is FQNEAQ in the germline V gene (reference sequence). CDR3 DNA sequence: TGTGCCAGCAGGCCCGGGACAGGCAATCAGCCCCAGCATTTT. It encodes CASRPGTGNQPQHF.

The table lists this clonotype with many counts. V and J are TRBV29-1 and TRBJ1-4; perhaps TRBD1 as D (5 bases). Trimming took off 4 bases at V and 8 bases at J, with 14 bases between the two ends. CDR1 SQVTM and CDR2 ANQGSEA come from the germline V gene. This CDR3 has 13 residues. The CDR3 DNA reads TGCAGCGTTGTGTCAGGGAATAGAGAAAAACTGTTTTTT. It translates to CSVVSGNREKLFF. The variable domain in full, completed from reference TRBV29-1 and TRBJ1-4, reads SAVISQKPSRDICQRGTSLTIQCQVDSQVTMMFWYRQQPGQSLTLIATANQGSEATYESGFVIDKFPISRPNLTFSTLTVSNMSPEDSSIYLCSVVSGNREKLFFGSGTQLSVL.

This clonotype occurred many times. The chain employs TRBV20-1 and TRBJ1-6; D remains ambiguous. The CDR3 has 15 amino acids. Germline V gives CDR1 DFQATT, CDR2 SNEGSKA (reference sequence). Trimming pared 0 bases from V and 6 bases from J, leaving 12 bases between. Here the CDR3 DNA reads TGCAGTGCTAGAGACGACGGAAACCCTAATTCACCCCTCCACTTT. It is translated as CSARDDGNPNSPLHF.

This clonotype was detected many times. CDR3 sequence: CASSLGSDLVSETQYF. CDR3 nucleotides: TGCGCCAGCAGCTTGGGTTCGGACTTAGTCTCAGAGACCCAGTACTTC. J is TRBJ2-5 and V is TRBV5-1, with D possibly being TRBD2 (5 bases). There are 16 residues in the CDR3. The V end was cut by 0 bases, the J end by 4 bases, with 16 bases between. CDR1 is SGHRS, CDR2 YFSETQ, per germline.

This chain links TRBV29-1 with TRBJ2-7; D is tentatively TRBD1 or TRBD2 (5 bases each). The last part of the DNA fits TRBJ2-1 better; the J call may be wrong. This CDR3 region has 11 residues. The germline V gene encodes CDR1 SQVTM and CDR2 ANQGSEA. The CDR3 DNA reads TGCAGCGTCAGGGAGATGAATGAGCAGTTCTTC. Protein product: CSVREMNEQFF.

This clonotype appeared many times. Here the CDR3 reads CASSLIRPASGETQYF. CDR3 bases: TGTGCCAGCAGCCTTATCCGCCCGGCTAGCGGGGAGACCCAGTACTTC. V usage is TRBV7-9 and J usage is TRBJ2-5; 8 bases align to TRBD2. This CDR3 region has 16 residues. After removal of 5 bases from V and 5 bases from J, the junction contained 13 bases not matched to a gene. Germline-derived CDR1 and CDR2 are SEHNR and FQNEAQ (reference sequence).

This clonotype has just a few counts. The chain has TRBV2 and TRBJ2-3; 10 bases map to TRBD2. Germline loops: CDR1 SNHLY, CDR2 FYNNEI. There are 18 residues in the CDR3. J gave up 6 bases and V 5 bases, and 17 bases lay outside the gene matches. CDR3 region: CASSQGAPRLAGLDTQYF. Here the CDR3 DNA reads TGTGCCAGCAGTCAGGGGGCGCCCCGACTAGCGGGTTTGGATACGCAGTATTTT.

Many counts were recorded for this clonotype. This chain joins TRBV29-1 and TRBJ2-7, with 7 bases lining up with TRBD1. The CDR3 is made up of 13 amino acids. Germline V lookup: CDR1 SQVTM, CDR2 ANQGSEA. Trimming removed 5 bases from V and 3 bases from J; junction bases left unmatched: 7. For the CDR3, the DNA is TGCAGCGTTTTAGGGGGCTCGGTCTACGAGCAGTACTTC. It yields the protein CSVLGGSVYEQYF.